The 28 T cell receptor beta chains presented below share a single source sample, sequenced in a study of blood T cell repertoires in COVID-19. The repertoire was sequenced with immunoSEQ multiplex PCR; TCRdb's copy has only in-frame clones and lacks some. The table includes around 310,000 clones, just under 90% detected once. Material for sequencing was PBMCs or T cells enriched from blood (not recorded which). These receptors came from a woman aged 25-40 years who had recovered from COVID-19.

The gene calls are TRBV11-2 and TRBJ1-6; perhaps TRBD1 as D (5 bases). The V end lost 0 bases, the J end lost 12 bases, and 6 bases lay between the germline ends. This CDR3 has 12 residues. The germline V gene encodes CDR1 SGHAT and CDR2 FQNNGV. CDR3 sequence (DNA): TGTGCCAGCAGCTTAGAGGGGGGACCCCTCCACTTT. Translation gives CASSLEGGPLHF.

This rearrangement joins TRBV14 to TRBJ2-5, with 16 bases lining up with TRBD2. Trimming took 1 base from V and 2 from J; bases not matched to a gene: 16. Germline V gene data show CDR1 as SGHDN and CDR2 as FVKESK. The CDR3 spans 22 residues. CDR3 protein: CASSQVGKGQGLAGGSQETQYF. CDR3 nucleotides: TGTGCCAGCAGCCAAGTGGGGAAGGGACAGGGACTAGCGGGAGGGTCGCAAGAGACCCAGTACTTC.

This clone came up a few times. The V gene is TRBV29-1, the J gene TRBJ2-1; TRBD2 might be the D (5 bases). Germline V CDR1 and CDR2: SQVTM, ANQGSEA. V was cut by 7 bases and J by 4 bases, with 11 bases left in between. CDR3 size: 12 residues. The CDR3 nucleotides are TGCAGCGGTGCGGGTACTTACAATGAGCAGTTCTTC. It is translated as CSGAGTYNEQFF.

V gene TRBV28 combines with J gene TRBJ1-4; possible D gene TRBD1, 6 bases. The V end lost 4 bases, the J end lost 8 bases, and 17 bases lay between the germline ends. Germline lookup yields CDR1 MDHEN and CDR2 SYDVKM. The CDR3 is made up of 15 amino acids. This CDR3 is CASSSMTGSAEKLFF. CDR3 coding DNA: TGTGCCAGCAGTTCAATGACAGGTTCTGCAGAAAAACTGTTTTTT.

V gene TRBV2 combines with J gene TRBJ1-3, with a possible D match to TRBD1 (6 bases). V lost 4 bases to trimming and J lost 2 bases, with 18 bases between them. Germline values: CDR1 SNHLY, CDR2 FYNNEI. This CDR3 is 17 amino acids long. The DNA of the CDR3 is TGTGCCAGCAGTGCCCGATCCACAGGGTTCGCTGGAAACACCATATATTTT. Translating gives CASSARSTGFAGNTIYF.

CDR3 nucleotides: TGTGCCAGCAGCGCGACTAGCGGGAGGCCCTACGAGCAGTACTTC. It yields the protein CASSATSGRPYEQYF. V usage is TRBV7-6 and J usage is TRBJ2-7; 13 bases are a match to TRBD2. V was clipped by 5 bases and J by 2 bases; unmatched bases: 3. CDR3 length: 15 amino acids. CDR1 and CDR2 (germline): SGHVS, FNYEAQ.

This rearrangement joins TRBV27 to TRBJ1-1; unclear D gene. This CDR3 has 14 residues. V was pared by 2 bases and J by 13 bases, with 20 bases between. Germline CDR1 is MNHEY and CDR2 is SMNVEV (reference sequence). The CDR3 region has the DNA TGTGCCAGCAGTTTAAGCCTGGCCTCCTCTAGAGGTTTCTTT. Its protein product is CASSLSLASSRGFF.

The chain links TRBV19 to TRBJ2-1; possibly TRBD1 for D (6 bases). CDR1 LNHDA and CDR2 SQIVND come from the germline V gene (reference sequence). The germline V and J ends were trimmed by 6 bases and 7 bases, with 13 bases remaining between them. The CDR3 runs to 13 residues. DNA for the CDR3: TGTGCCAGTAGCCAGACAGGATCGAATGAGCAGTTCTTC. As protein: CASSQTGSNEQFF.

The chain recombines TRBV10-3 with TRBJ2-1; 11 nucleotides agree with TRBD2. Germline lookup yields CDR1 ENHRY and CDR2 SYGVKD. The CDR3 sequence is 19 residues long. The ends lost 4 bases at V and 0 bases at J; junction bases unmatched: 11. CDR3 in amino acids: CAISGVTSGKRVSYNEQFF. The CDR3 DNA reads TGTGCCATCAGTGGCGTGACTAGCGGGAAGCGGGTCTCCTACAATGAGCAGTTCTTC.

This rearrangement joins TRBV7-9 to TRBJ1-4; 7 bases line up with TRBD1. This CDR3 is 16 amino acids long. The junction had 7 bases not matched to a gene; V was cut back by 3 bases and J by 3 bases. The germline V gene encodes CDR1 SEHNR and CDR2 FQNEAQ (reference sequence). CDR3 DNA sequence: TGTGCCAGCAGCTTTAACCAGGGGGTCTCTAATGAAAAACTGTTTTTT. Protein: CASSFNQGVSNEKLFF.

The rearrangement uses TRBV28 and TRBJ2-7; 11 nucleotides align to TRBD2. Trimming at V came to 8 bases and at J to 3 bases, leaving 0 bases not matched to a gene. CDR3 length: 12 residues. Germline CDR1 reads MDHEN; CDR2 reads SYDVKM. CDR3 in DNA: TGTGCCAGCGGGACTAGCGGCTACGAGCAGTACTTC. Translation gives CASGTSGYEQYF.

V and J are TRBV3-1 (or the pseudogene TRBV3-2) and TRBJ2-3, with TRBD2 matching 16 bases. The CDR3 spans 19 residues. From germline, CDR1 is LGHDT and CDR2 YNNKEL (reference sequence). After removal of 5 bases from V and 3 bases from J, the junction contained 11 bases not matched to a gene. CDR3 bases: TGTGCCAGCAGCTCTTCCGGGACTAGCGGGAGGGCCGTAACAGATACGCAGTATTTT. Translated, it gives CASSSSGTSGRAVTDTQYF.

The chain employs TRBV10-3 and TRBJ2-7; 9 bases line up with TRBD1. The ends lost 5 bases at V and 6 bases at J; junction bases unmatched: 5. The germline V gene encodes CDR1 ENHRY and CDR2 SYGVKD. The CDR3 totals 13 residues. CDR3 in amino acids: CAISRDRGGEQYF. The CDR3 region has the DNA TGTGCCATCAGTAGAGACAGGGGGGGCGAGCAGTACTTC.

CDR3 nucleotides: TGTGCCAGCAGTCGGGACAGCAACGGAGATGGCTACACCTTC. Translation gives CASSRDSNGDGYTF. The rearrangement joins TRBV6-4 to TRBJ1-2, with 7 bases aligning to TRBD1. The CDR3 sequence is 14 residues long. Losses at the gene ends were 5 bases for V and 6 bases for J; bases not matched to a gene: 9. In germline, CDR1 is MRHNA, CDR2 SNTAGT.

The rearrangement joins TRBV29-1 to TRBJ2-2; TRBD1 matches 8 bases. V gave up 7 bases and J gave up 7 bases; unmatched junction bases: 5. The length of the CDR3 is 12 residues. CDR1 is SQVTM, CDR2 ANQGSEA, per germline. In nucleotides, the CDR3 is TGCAGCGGAGGACAGGGCGGCGGGGAGCTGTTTTTT. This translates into CSGGQGGGELFF.

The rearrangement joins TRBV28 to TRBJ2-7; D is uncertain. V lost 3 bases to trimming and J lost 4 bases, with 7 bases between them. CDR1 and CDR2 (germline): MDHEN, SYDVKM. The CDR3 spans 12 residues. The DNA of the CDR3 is TGTGCCAGCAGTTTCTGGGCGTACGAGCAGTACTTC. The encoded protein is CASSFWAYEQYF.

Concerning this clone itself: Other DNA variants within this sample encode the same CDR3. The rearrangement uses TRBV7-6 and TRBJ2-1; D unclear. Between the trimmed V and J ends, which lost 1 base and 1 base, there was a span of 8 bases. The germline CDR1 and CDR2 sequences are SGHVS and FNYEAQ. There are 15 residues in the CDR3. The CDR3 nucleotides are TGTGCCAGCAGCTTAGGGGCAGGTTCCTACAATGAGCAGTTCTTC. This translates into CASSLGAGSYNEQFF.

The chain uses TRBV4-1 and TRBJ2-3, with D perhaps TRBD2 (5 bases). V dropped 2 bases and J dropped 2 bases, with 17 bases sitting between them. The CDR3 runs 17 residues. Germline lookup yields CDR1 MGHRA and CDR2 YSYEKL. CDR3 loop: CASSQLAFAPDTDTQYF. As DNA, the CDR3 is TGCGCCAGCAGCCAACTAGCTTTTGCTCCTGACACAGATACGCAGTATTTT.

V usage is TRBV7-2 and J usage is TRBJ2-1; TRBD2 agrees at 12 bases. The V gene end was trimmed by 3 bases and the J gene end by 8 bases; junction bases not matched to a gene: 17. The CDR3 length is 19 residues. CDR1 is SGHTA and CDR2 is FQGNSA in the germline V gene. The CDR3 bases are TGTGCCAGCAGCTTCCGTTCCCCGCTTGGACTAGCGGGACCAGATGAGCAGTTCTTC. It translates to CASSFRSPLGLAGPDEQFF.

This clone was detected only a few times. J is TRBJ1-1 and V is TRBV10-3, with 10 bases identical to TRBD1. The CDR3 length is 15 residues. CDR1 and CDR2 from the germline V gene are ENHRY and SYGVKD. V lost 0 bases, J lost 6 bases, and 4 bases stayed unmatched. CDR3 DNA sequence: TGTGCCATCAGTGAGTCGGGACAGGGGAGAGCTGAAGCTTTCTTT. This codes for CAISESGQGRAEAFF.

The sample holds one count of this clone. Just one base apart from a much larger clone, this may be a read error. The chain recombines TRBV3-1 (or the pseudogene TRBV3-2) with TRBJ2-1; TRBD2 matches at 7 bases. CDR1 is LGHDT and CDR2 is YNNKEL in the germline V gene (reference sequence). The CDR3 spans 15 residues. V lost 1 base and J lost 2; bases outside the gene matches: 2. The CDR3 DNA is TGTGCCAGCAGCCAAGGACTAGCCGCCTACAATGAGCAGTTCTTC. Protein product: CASSQGLAAYNEQFF.

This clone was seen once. The CDR3 DNA reads TGCGCCAGCAAACCTAGCGGGAGGCCTGACGGGGAGCTGTTTTTT. Translation gives CASKPSGRPDGELFF. The chain carries TRBV5-1 and TRBJ2-2; 11 bases are shared with TRBD2. V shed 6 bases, J shed 7 bases, and the junction held 8 bases outside the gene matches. Germline V lookup: CDR1 SGHRS, CDR2 YFSETQ. The CDR3 runs to 15 residues. The variable domain in full, completed from reference TRBV5-1 and TRBJ2-2, reads KAGVTQTPRYLIKTRGQQVTLSCSPISGHRSVSWYQQTPGQGLQFLFEYFSETQRNKGNFPGRFSGRQFSNSRSEMNVSTLELGDSALYLCASKPSGRPDGELFFGEGSRLTVL.

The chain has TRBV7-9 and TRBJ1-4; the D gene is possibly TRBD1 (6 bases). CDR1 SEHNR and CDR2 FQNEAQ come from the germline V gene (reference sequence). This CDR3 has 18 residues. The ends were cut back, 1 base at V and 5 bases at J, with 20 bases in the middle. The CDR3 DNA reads TGTGCCAGCAGCTTAGTAAATTTTCGTCGCCAGGGGAATGAAAAACTGTTTTTT. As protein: CASSLVNFRRQGNEKLFF.

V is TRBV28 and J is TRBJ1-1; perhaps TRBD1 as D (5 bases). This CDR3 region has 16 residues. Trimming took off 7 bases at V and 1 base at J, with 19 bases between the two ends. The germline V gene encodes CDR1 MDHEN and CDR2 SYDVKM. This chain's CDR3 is CASTIHSGSSNTEAFF. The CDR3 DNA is TGTGCCAGCACCATCCATTCAGGGTCCTCGAACACTGAAGCTTTCTTT. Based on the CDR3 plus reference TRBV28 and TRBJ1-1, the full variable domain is DVKVTQSSRYLVKRTGEKVFLECVQDMDHENMFWYRQDPGLGLRLIYFSYDVKMKEKGDIPEGYSVSREKKERFSLILESASTNQTSMYLCASTIHSGSSNTEAFFGQGTRLTVV.

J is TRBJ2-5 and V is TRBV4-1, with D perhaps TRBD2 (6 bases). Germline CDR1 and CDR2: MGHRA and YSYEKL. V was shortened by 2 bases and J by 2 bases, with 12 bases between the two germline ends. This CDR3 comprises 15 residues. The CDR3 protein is CASSQYLASQETQYF. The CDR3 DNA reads TGCGCCAGCAGCCAATATCTAGCGAGTCAAGAGACCCAGTACTTC.

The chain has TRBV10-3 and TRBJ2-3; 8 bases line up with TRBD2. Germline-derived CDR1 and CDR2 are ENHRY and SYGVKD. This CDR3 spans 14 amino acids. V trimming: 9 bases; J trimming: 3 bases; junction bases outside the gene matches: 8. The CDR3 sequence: CAIRTSMGTDTQYF. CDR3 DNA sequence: TGTGCCATACGGACTAGCATGGGTACAGATACGCAGTATTTT.

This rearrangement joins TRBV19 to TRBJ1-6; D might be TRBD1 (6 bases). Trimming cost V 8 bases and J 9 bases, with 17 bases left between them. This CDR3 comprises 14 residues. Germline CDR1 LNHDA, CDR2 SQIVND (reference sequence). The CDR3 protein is CASALQGLTSPLHF. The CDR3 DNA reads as TGTGCCAGTGCTCTACAGGGTCTAACTTCACCCCTCCACTTT.

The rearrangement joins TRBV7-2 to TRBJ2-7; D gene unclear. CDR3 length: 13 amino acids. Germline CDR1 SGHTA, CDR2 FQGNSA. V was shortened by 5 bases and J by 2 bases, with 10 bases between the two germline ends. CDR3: CASSKQRTYEQYF. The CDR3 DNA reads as TGTGCCAGCAGCAAGCAGCGAACCTACGAGCAGTACTTC.